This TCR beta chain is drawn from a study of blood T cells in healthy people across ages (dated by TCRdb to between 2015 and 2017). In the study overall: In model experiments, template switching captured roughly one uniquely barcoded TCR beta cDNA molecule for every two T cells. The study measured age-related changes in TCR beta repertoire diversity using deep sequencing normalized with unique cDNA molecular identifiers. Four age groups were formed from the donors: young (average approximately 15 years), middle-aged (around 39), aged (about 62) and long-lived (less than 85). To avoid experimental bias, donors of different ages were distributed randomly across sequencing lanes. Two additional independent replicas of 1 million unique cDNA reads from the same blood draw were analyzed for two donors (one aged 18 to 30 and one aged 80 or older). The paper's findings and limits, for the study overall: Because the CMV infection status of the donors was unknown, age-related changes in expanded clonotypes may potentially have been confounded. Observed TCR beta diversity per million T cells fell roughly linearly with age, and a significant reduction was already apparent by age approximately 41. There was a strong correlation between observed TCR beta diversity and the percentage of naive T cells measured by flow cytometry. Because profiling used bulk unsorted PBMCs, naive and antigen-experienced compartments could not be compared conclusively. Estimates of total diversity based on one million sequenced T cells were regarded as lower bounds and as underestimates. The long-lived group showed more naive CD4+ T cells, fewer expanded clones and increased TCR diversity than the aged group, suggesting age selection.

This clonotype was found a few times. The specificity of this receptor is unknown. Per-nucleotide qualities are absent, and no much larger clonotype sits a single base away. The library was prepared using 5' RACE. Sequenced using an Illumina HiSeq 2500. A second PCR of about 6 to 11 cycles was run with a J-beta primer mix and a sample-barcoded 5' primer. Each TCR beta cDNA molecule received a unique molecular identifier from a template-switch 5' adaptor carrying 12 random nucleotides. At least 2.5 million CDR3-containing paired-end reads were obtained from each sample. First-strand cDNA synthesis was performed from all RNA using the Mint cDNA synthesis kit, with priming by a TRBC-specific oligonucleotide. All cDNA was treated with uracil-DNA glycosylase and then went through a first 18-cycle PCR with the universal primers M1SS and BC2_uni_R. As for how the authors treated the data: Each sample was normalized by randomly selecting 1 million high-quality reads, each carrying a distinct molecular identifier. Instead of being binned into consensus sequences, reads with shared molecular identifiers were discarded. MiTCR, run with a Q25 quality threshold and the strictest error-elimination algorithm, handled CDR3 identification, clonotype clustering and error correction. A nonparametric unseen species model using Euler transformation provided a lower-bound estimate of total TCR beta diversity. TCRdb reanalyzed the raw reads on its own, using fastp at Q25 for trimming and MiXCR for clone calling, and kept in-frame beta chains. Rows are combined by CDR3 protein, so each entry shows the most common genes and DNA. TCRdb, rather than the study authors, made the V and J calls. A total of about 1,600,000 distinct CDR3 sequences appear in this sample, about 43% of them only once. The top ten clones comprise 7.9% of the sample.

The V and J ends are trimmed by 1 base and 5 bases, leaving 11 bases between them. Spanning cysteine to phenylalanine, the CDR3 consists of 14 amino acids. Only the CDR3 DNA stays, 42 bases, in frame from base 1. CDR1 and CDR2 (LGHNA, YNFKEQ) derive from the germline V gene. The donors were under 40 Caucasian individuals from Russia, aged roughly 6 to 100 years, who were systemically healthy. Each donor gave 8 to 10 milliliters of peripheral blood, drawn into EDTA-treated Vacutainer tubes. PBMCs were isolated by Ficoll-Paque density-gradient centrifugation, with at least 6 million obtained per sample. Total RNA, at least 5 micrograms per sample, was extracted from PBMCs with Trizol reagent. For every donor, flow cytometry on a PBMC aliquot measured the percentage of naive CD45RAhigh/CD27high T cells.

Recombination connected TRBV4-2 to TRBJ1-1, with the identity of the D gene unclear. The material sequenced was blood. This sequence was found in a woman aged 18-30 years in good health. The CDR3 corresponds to CASSQVAELTEAFF. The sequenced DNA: TGTGCCAGCAGCCAAGTCGCAGAATTAACTGAAGCTTTCTTT.